This is a list of T cell receptor beta chains from one sample in a study of blood T cells in healthy people across ages. MiXCR, run by TCRdb on the 5' RACE reads, gives a single entry per CDR3 protein. Among 1.8 million or so distinct CDR3 sequences listed, roughly two fifths were seen once. The sample was blood. Source of these receptors: a human donor in good health. Both conserved end residues are part of each CDR3. The D gene is left open where the match is weak. Clone sizes are given selectively: once, few, many, or a class where the clone is expanded.

CDR3 length: 15
V gene: TRBV11-3
J gene: TRBJ1-1
clone size: NA
D gene: NA
CDR3 protein: CASSSIRDIGTEVFF
CDR3 DNA: TGTGCCAGCAGCTCGATCCGGGACATTGGCACTGAAGTTTTCTTT

CDR3 length: 14
V gene: TRBV6-1
J gene: TRBJ1-1
clone size: NA
D gene: NA
CDR3 protein: CASSDQVGDTEAFF
CDR3 DNA: TGTGCCAGCAGTGATCAGGTAGGGGACACTGAAGCTTTCTTT

CDR3 length: 14
V gene: TRBV4-3
J gene: TRBJ1-2
clone size: few
D gene: NA
CDR3 protein: CASSQDRRMYSYTF
CDR3 DNA: TGCGCCAGCAGCCAAGATCGGAGGATGTATAGCTACACCTTC

CDR3 length: 14
V gene: TRBV4-1
J gene: TRBJ2-5
clone size: NA
D gene: NA
CDR3 protein: CASSFRTVGETQYF
CDR3 DNA: TGCGCCAGCAGCTTTAGGACTGTTGGGGAGACCCAGTACTTC

CDR3 length: 14
V gene: TRBV20-1
J gene: TRBJ2-5
clone size: few
D gene: TRBD2
CDR3 protein: CSAHGTSGEETQYF
CDR3 DNA: TGCAGTGCTCACGGGACTAGCGGAGAAGAGACCCAGTACTTC

CDR3 length: 16
V gene: TRBV12-5
J gene: TRBJ1-1
clone size: once
D gene: NA
CDR3 protein: CASGLVLYGMNTEAFF
CDR3 DNA: TGTGCTAGTGGTTTGGTACTGTACGGGATGAACACTGAAGCTTTCTTT

CDR3 length: 15
V gene: TRBV4-3
J gene: TRBJ2-7
clone size: NA
D gene: NA
CDR3 protein: CASSQDGDPTYEQYF
CDR3 DNA: TGCGCCAGCAGCCAAGATGGGGACCCAACCTACGAGCAGTACTTC

CDR3 length: 12
V gene: TRBV20-1
J gene: TRBJ1-1
clone size: NA
D gene: NA
CDR3 protein: CSATGARTEAFF
CDR3 DNA: TGCAGTGCTACAGGGGCGCGGACTGAAGCTTTCTTT

CDR3 length: 17
V gene: TRBV7-3
J gene: TRBJ2-6
clone size: few
D gene: NA
CDR3 protein: CASSLHGAPSGANVLTF
CDR3 DNA: TGTGCCAGCAGCCTACACGGAGCGCCTTCTGGGGCCAACGTCCTGACTTTC

CDR3 length: 12
V gene: TRBV30
J gene: TRBJ2-3
clone size: NA
D gene: NA
CDR3 protein: CAWKRGGDTQYF
CDR3 DNA: TGTGCCTGGAAAAGGGGCGGGGATACGCAGTATTTT

CDR3 length: 16
V gene: TRBV7-9
J gene: TRBJ2-1
clone size: few
D gene: NA
CDR3 protein: CASSSAGTRARSEQFF
CDR3 DNA: TGTGCCAGCAGCTCGGCCGGGACCCGCGCCAGGTCAGAGCAGTTCTTC

CDR3 length: 11
V gene: TRBV2
J gene: TRBJ2-1
clone size: NA
D gene: NA
CDR3 protein: CASSGLQGPFF
CDR3 DNA: TGTGCCAGCAGTGGACTTCAGGGCCCGTTCTTC

CDR3 length: 11
V gene: TRBV2
J gene: TRBJ1-1
clone size: NA
D gene: NA
CDR3 protein: CASSGHNEAFF
CDR3 DNA: TGTGCCAGCAGTGGACATAATGAAGCTTTCTTT